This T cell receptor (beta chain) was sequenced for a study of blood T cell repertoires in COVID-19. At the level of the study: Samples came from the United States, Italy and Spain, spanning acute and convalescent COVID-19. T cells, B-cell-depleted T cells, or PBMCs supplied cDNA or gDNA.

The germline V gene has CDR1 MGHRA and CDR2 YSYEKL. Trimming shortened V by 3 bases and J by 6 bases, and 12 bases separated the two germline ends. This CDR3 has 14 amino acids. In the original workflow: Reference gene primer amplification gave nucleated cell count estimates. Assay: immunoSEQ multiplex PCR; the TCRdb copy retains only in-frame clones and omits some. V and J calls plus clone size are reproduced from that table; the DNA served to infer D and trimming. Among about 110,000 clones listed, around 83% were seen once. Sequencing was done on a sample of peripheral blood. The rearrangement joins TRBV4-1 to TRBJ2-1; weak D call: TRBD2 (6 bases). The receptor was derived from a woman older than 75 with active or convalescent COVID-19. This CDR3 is CASSQMGTLNEQFF. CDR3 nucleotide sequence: TGCGCCAGCAGCCAGATGGGGACTCTCAATGAGCAGTTCTTC.